The T cell receptor (beta chain) under discussion was sequenced for a study of OX40 agonist ivuxolimab in advanced cancers. Profiled with immunoSEQ multiplex PCR; TCRdb holds only in-frame clones, not every one. The sample has around 31,000 clones, approximately 88% seen once. V was clipped by 5 bases and J by 0 bases, with 14 bases between them. CDR1 MDHEN and CDR2 SYDVKM come from the germline V gene. This CDR3 has 16 amino acids. The clonotype comes from an adult with an advanced solid tumor such as melanoma, head and neck, liver or kidney cancer. The chain links TRBV28 to TRBJ1-3; D perhaps matches TRBD1 (5 bases). This specimen consisted of CD4+ or CD8+ T cells sorted from blood, obtained in a trial of the OX40 agonist ivuxolimab. The CDR3 sequence: CASSPPGHYSGNTIYF. Here the CDR3 DNA reads TGTGCCAGCAGTCCACCTGGACACTACTCTGGAAACACCATATATTTT.